The present T cell receptor beta chain was sequenced within a study of T cell changes during pregnancy in multiple sclerosis (dated by TCRdb to 2018 to 2020). About the study as a whole: Changes in the T cell repertoire over the course of pregnancy were examined in this study in women with multiple sclerosis.

From the germline V gene (reference sequence), CDR1 is GTSNPN and CDR2 is SVGIG. The CDR3 covers 14 residues, taking in both the cysteine and the phenylalanine. CDR3 DNA is the only sequence kept; it has 42 bases, read in frame from the first base. The V end gives up 0 bases and the J end 2 bases, leaving 3 bases in the junction not matched to a gene. The library relied on the immunoSEQ multiplex PCR assay. TCRdb re-hosts the immuneACCESS table, in-frame sequences only. Its copies lack some clones; in the studies checked, an unresolved V gene accounts for under half of them, and the cause for the rest is not known. In all, the sample holds tens of thousands of clones, and around 89% of those were seen once. The ten biggest clones cover more than 3% of the sample. This clone was counted a few times. Its cognate antigen has yet to be identified. No much larger clone is present one base from it, and per-base qualities are unavailable.

The V and J genes are TRBV30 and TRBJ2-5; 7 of the junction bases match TRBD2. The source of this sequence is a female donor in good health, enrolled as a control in a pregnancy study. The sequenced sample was CD4+ T cells from peripheral blood mononuclear cells, obtained in the first trimester of pregnancy. The DNA sequence is TGTGCCTGGAGTGTAGGGACTATACAAGAGACCCAGTACTTC. Translation gives CAWSVGTIQETQYF.